This passage covers 17 T cell receptor beta chains from one sample sequenced in a study of cytomegalovirus exposure and HLA in healthy donors. Researchers ran the PCR with 60 Vbeta and 13 Jbeta primers. Here immunoSEQ multiplex PCR was the method, and the copy in TCRdb shows in-frame clones only, minus some. The sample lists 90,000 or so clones, roughly 75% occurring once. Sequencing input: PBMCs. The receptor set was obtained from a man between 60 and 75 years old in good health and CMV-seronegative.

The V and J genes are TRBV9 and TRBJ2-3, with D perhaps TRBD2 (6 bases). With 0 bases removed from V and 2 bases from J, the gap between germline ends came to 22 bases. There are 19 residues in the CDR3. Germline V CDR1 and CDR2: SGDLS, YYNGEE. CDR3 DNA: TGTGCCAGCAGCGTAGGAAGGGCGGAGGGGACCCGGGCCACAGATACGCAGTATTTT. Amino acid sequence: CASSVGRAEGTRATDTQYF.

This sequence joins TRBV9 and TRBJ2-1; 9 positions match TRBD1. This CDR3 contains 16 residues. CDR1 and CDR2 from the germline V gene are SGDLS and YYNGEE. The J segment lost 8 bases and the V segment lost 0 bases, leaving 9 bases of the junction unmatched. The CDR3 DNA follows: TGTGCCAGCAGCGTAGCTGGGACAGGGTTTGGTTATGAGCAGTTCTTC. Residues: CASSVAGTGFGYEQFF.

DNA for the CDR3: TGTGCCAGCAGCTTAGGGTCGGGTGGTGGGGAGACCCAGTACTTC. Its protein is CASSLGSGGGETQYF. V and J are TRBV7-3 and TRBJ2-5; D not resolved. In germline, CDR1 is SGHTA, CDR2 FQGTGA. This CDR3 contains 15 residues. Between the trimmed V and J ends, which lost 2 bases and 5 bases, there was a span of 15 bases.

This rearrangement joins TRBV10-1 to TRBJ2-2; TRBD1 aligns across 10 bases. Germline CDR1 reads WNHNN; CDR2 reads SYGVQD (reference sequence). J lost 6 bases, V lost 9 bases, and 7 bases had no gene match. This CDR3 region has 14 residues. The CDR3: CARTGGGLPGELFF. CDR3 sequence (DNA): TGCGCCAGGACAGGGGGCGGCCTACCCGGGGAGCTGTTTTTT.

Remarks on this clone: This sample also contains other DNA sequences that code for the same CDR3. The genes are TRBV30 and TRBJ1-2; D is unclear. Between the trimmed V and J ends, which lost 0 bases and 4 bases, there was a span of 9 bases. CDR1 and CDR2 from the germline V gene are GTSNPN and SVGIG (reference sequence). The CDR3 has 13 amino acids. The CDR3 loop reads CAWSVRETYGYTF. In nucleotides, the CDR3 is TGTGCCTGGAGTGTACGGGAAACCTATGGCTACACCTTC.

The V call is TRBV5-1, the J call TRBJ2-3; possible D gene TRBD2, 6 bases. Looked up from germline, CDR1 is SGHRS and CDR2 is YFSETQ. The CDR3 is 16 residues long. Trimming took 4 bases from V and 2 from J, leaving 17 bases between them. CDR3 region: CASSRDLPRSTDTQYF. The CDR3 region has the DNA TGCGCCAGCAGCCGGGACTTGCCCAGGTCCACAGATACGCAGTATTTT.

The chain links TRBV29-1 to TRBJ2-2, with D tentatively TRBD2 (6 bases). Trimming removed 4 bases from V and 3 bases from J, with 15 bases in between. Germline CDR1 and CDR2: SQVTM and ANQGSEA. The CDR3 length is 15 residues. The CDR3: CSVVETSIDTGELFF. The CDR3 bases are TGCAGCGTTGTGGAGACTAGTATAGACACCGGGGAGCTGTTTTTT.

The chain joins TRBV2 to TRBJ2-5; 8 bases fit TRBD2. Per the germline V gene, CDR1 is SNHLY and CDR2 is FYNNEI. The V segment lost 6 bases and the J segment 2 bases; nucleotides outside the gene matches: 11. The length of the CDR3 is 16 residues. CDR3 protein: CASRRDRGGLQETQYF. DNA of the CDR3: TGTGCCAGCAGACGGGACCGGGGGGGATTACAAGAGACCCAGTACTTC.

This clone was detected only a few times. The J gene is TRBJ1-1, the V gene TRBV29-1, with D uncertain. The CDR3 spans 13 residues. Per the germline V gene, CDR1 is SQVTM and CDR2 is ANQGSEA. The V end was cut by 4 bases, the J end by 3 bases, with 12 bases between. CDR3 region: CSVGEREYTEAFF. DNA of the CDR3: TGCAGCGTTGGGGAAAGGGAGTACACTGAAGCTTTCTTT.

This clone has just a few counts. Mismatch with germline at one junction end may stem from a read error. The rearrangement joins TRBV13 to TRBJ1-1, with 7 bases fitting TRBD1. This CDR3 has 12 residues. In germline, CDR1 is PRHDT, CDR2 FYEKMQ (reference sequence). CDR3 DNA: TGTGCCAGCAGCCCCCGGAAGGGGGCCGGAGTTTTT. Translating gives CASSPRKGAGVF.

The J gene is TRBJ2-1, the V gene TRBV7-3; no firm D call. Germline-derived CDR1 and CDR2 are SGHTA and FQGTGA. The CDR3 has 16 amino acids. The V end lost 2 bases, the J end lost 5 bases, and 16 bases lay between the germline ends. The CDR3 reads CASSLVARRPHNEQFF. In nucleotides, the CDR3 is TGTGCCAGCAGCTTAGTTGCTCGGCGGCCCCACAATGAGCAGTTCTTC.

The rearrangement links TRBV5-1 to TRBJ2-4, with D possibly matching TRBD2 (7 bases). Looked up from germline, CDR1 is SGHRS and CDR2 is YFSETQ. Trimming cost V 4 bases and J 1 base, with 18 bases left between them. This CDR3 region has 17 residues. CDR3 sequence reads: CASSGGEGRGAKNIQYF. CDR3 sequence (DNA): TGCGCCAGCAGCGGAGGGGAGGGGAGGGGGGCCAAAAACATTCAGTACTTC.

The rearrangement uses TRBV19 and TRBJ1-3; 9 bases match TRBD1. The CDR3 length is 15 residues. V dropped 3 bases and J dropped 4; count of bases not matched to a gene: 4. Germline CDR1 LNHDA, CDR2 SQIVND (reference sequence). CDR3 bases: TGTGCCAGTAGTATTCTGACAGGGGGAGGAAACACCATATATTTT. This sequence encodes CASSILTGGGNTIYF.

This rearrangement joins TRBV20-1 to TRBJ1-1; tentative D call: TRBD1 (6 bases). Trimming left V 3 bases short and J 8 bases short, with 7 bases between. Germline loops: CDR1 DFQATT, CDR2 SNEGSKA (reference sequence). This CDR3 comprises 10 residues. The CDR3 bases are TGCAGTGCTAGTAGGGGGGAAGCTTTCTTT. This translates into CSASRGEAFF.

In DNA form, the CDR3 reads TGTGCCAGCAGTTCGAGACTATGGGATGAGCAGTTCTTC. This encodes CASSSRLWDEQFF. The chain links TRBV6-5 to TRBJ2-1, with a possible D match to TRBD2 (5 bases). Germline values: CDR1 MNHEY, CDR2 SVGAGI. With 4 bases removed from V and 8 bases from J, the gap between germline ends came to 12 bases. The CDR3 length is 13 residues.

The V gene is TRBV9, the J gene TRBJ2-1; D is undetermined. From germline, CDR1 is SGDLS and CDR2 YYNGEE. V was pared by 4 bases and J by 7 bases, with 18 bases between. The CDR3 consists of 15 residues. CDR3 region: CASSLGSSIVNEQFF. CDR3 in DNA: TGTGCCAGCAGCCTCGGTTCCTCTATCGTGAATGAGCAGTTCTTC.

The V gene is TRBV7-6, the J gene TRBJ1-3, with D uncertain. CDR3 length equals 15 residues. V lost 5 bases to trimming and J lost 7 bases, with 18 bases between them. Germline-derived CDR1 and CDR2 are SGHVS and FNYEAQ. CDR3 bases: TGTGCCAGCAGCGATGATGGTCGGGGTTATAACACCATATATTTT. As protein: CASSDDGRGYNTIYF.